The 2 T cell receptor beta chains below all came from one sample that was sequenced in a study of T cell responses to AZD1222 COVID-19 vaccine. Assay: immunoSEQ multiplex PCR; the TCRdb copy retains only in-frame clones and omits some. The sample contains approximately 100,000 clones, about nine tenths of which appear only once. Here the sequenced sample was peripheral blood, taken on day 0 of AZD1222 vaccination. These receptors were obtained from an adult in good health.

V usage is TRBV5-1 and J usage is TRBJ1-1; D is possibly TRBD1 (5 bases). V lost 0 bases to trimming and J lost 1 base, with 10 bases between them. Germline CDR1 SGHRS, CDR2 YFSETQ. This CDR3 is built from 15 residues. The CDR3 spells CASSLAKGRNTEAFF. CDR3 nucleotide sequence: TGCGCCAGCAGCTTGGCTAAGGGGAGGAACACTGAAGCTTTCTTT.

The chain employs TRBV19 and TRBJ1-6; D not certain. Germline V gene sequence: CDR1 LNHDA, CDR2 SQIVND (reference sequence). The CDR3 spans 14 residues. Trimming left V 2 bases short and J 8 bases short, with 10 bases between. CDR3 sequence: CASSISPGHSPLHF. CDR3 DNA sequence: TGTGCCAGTAGTATAAGCCCTGGGCATTCACCCCTCCACTTT.